This T cell receptor beta chain appears in the sequencing data of a study of post-analysis software for immune sequencing data. Study summary: Clinical courses comprised relapsing-remitting, secondary progressive and progressive-relapsing multiple sclerosis.

CDR3 length: 15 amino acids. V lost 0 bases, J lost 2 bases, and 2 bases stayed unmatched. Germline V CDR1 and CDR2: LGHNT, FRNRAP. Prepared libraries of TCR beta cDNA carried unique molecular identifiers. T cells numbering roughly 1 to 11 million yielded cDNA molecules that totaled approximately 500,000. MiXCR, run by TCRdb on the PCR reads, gives a single entry per CDR3 protein. The sample lists about 810,000 distinct CDR3 sequences; 53% were seen once. Study-wide results and caveats: Relative to controls, patients had roughly five TRBV segments at higher frequency, with TRBV5-6, TRBV5-1 and TRBV20-1 among these. Samples from a shared batch, those prepared together, strongly co-clustered by F measure.

In the case of this clonotype: Its antigen is as yet unknown. The conserved phenylalanine or tryptophan is not found at the CDR3 terminus, so this likely reflects a read error.

This receptor was identified in a girl aged 10 to 17 with multiple sclerosis. V usage is TRBV12-5 and J usage is TRBJ1-2, with 8 bases aligning to TRBD1. The sequencing sample was made of blood. CDR3 sequence: CASGLVQGANYGYTC. The CDR3 nucleotides read TGTGCTAGTGGTTTGGTCCAGGGGGCGAACTATGGCTACACCTGC.